Presented here are 17 T cell receptor beta chains from one specimen sequenced in a study of T cell repertoires in cytomegalovirus infection. One entry per CDR3 protein results from TCRdb running MiXCR on the reads. The table lists hundreds of thousands of distinct CDR3 sequences, around 31% of them singletons. These receptors' targets are unknown. The specimen comprised cultured PBMCs, sampled from culture after CMV antigen stimulation. Every receptor here comes from a human donor in good health (CMV status not recorded). Some clones in this sample may be carry-over from other donors' samples.

This rearrangement joins TRBV12-3 or TRBV12-4 to TRBJ1-1, with D uncertain. Deletions cut 6 bases from V and 6 bases from J, with 8 bases between. The length of the CDR3 is 11 residues. The CDR3 loop reads CASREGSEAFF. The CDR3 DNA follows: TGTGCCAGCAGGGAAGGATCTGAAGCTTTCTTT.

This clonotype was recorded many times. The rearrangement uses TRBV7-6 and TRBJ2-3, with 7 bases matching TRBD1. J lost 0 bases, V lost 5 bases, and 14 bases had no gene match. The CDR3 totals 18 residues. Germline V gives CDR1 SGHVS, CDR2 FNYEAQ. This CDR3 is CASSRPRQGPFSTDTQYF. The DNA for the CDR3 is TGTGCCAGCAGCCGGCCCCGACAGGGACCCTTTAGCACAGATACGCAGTATTTT.

The chain employs TRBV19 and TRBJ1-2; TRBD1 aligns across 7 bases. CDR3 length equals 17 residues. CDR1 is LNHDA, CDR2 SQIVND, per germline (reference sequence). Trimming cost V 10 bases and J 3 bases; bases outside gene matches: 20. The CDR3 spells CATRFPPRDRLHYGYTF. CDR3 nucleotides: TGTGCCACCAGATTCCCTCCGCGGGACAGACTCCACTATGGCTACACCTTC.

The sample holds many counts of this clonotype. This chain links TRBV11-2 with TRBJ1-2, with D perhaps TRBD1 (5 bases). This CDR3 is 15 amino acids long. V gave up 9 bases and J gave up 2 bases, with 19 bases separating them. Germline values: CDR1 SGHAT, CDR2 FQNNGV. The CDR3: CASTVGGKTNYGYTF. In DNA, the CDR3 is TGTGCCAGTACCGTGGGGGGGAAAACCAACTATGGCTACACCTTC. Supplemented by reference TRBV11-2 and TRBJ1-2, the full variable domain reads EAGVAQSPRYKIIEKRQSVAFWCNPISGHATLYWYQQILGQGPKLLIQFQNNGVVDDSQLPKDRFSAERLKGVDSTLKIQPAKLEDSAVYLCASTVGGKTNYGYTFGSGTRLTVV.

The chain links TRBV11-2 to TRBJ1-6; TRBD1 matches at 8 bases. From germline, CDR1 is SGHAT and CDR2 FQNNGV. The CDR3 loop spans 15 amino acids. V shed 9 bases, J shed 3 bases, and the junction held 7 bases outside the gene matches. The CDR3 here is CASARGQFYNSPLHF. CDR3 nucleotides: TGTGCCAGTGCCAGGGGGCAGTTCTATAATTCACCCCTCCACTTT. Drawing the rest from reference TRBV11-2 and TRBJ1-6, the complete variable domain is EAGVAQSPRYKIIEKRQSVAFWCNPISGHATLYWYQQILGQGPKLLIQFQNNGVVDDSQLPKDRFSAERLKGVDSTLKIQPAKLEDSAVYLCASARGQFYNSPLHFGNGTRLTVT.

This clonotype occurred many times. The V and J genes are TRBV7-2 and TRBJ2-3; no clear D. The CDR3 length is 13 residues. Trimming cost V 1 base and J 11 bases, with 13 bases left between them. The germline CDR1 and CDR2 sequences are SGHTA and FQGNSA. This CDR3 reads CASSLVSESQQYF. The CDR3, as DNA: TGTGCCAGCAGCTTAGTCTCGGAATCCCAGCAGTATTTT.

Only a few counts were recorded for this clonotype. The rearrangement joins TRBV27 to TRBJ1-1; 9 bases fit TRBD1. The CDR3 covers 16 residues. Losses at the gene ends were 5 bases for V and 0 bases for J; bases not matched to a gene: 7. CDR1 and CDR2 (germline): MNHEY, SMNVEV (reference sequence). The CDR3 DNA follows: TGTGCCAGCAGTCCGGGACAGGGAAGGATGAACACTGAAGCTTTCTTT. The encoded protein is CASSPGQGRMNTEAFF.

This clonotype was recorded at least ten times. The chain is built from TRBV7-9 and TRBJ2-7; D possibly corresponds to TRBD2 (6 bases). The CDR3 sequence is 15 residues long. V gave up 5 bases and J gave up 0 bases, with 14 bases separating them. Germline V lookup: CDR1 SEHNR, CDR2 FQNEAQ (reference sequence). In nucleotides, the CDR3 is TGTGCCAGCAGCGGCGGGACGGTAAGCTCCTACGAGCAGTACTTC. Translated, it gives CASSGGTVSSYEQYF. Supplemented by reference TRBV7-9 and TRBJ2-7, the full variable domain reads DTGVSQNPRHKITKRGQNVTFRCDPISEHNRLYWYRQTLGQGPEFLTYFQNEAQLEKSRLLSDRFSAERPKGSFSTLEIQRTEQGDSAMYLCASSGGTVSSYEQYFGPGTRLTVT.

J is TRBJ1-5 and V is TRBV7-2, with no clear D. The CDR3 length is 18 residues. Germline V gene lookup returns CDR1 SGHTA and CDR2 FQGNSA. Trimming cost V 1 base and J 0 bases, with 16 bases left between them. CDR3 amino acids: CASSLDWAGAYSNQPQHF. For the CDR3, the DNA is TGTGCCAGCAGCTTAGATTGGGCCGGAGCCTATAGCAATCAGCCCCAGCATTTT.

This clonotype was counted many times. V and J are TRBV7-2 and TRBJ1-3, with D possibly TRBD1 on 6 matching bases. Trimming took 5 bases from V and 4 from J, leaving 12 bases between them. The CDR3 has 14 amino acids. Germline V gene lookup returns CDR1 SGHTA and CDR2 FQGNSA. DNA for the CDR3: TGTGCCAGCAGCCCTCAGGGGTGGGGAAACACCATATATTTT. Protein: CASSPQGWGNTIYF.

This clonotype was observed a handful of times. This sequence joins TRBV19 and TRBJ1-5; D is unresolved. The V and J ends lost 0 bases and 1 base respectively, with 10 bases between them. This CDR3 spans 16 amino acids. The germline V gene encodes CDR1 LNHDA and CDR2 SQIVND (reference sequence). The CDR3 DNA reads as TGTGCCAGTAGTATAGATCTACGCGGGAGCAATCAGCCCCAGCATTTT. Its translation: CASSIDLRGSNQPQHF.

V usage is TRBV7-6 and J usage is TRBJ2-2; no clear D. CDR3 length: 16 residues. Germline CDR1 and CDR2: SGHVS and FNYEAQ. V lost 1 base to trimming and J lost 6 bases, with 15 bases between them. CDR3 DNA: TGTGCCAGCAGCTTAGTGGTACCTAAGTTAGCCGGGGAGCTGTTTTTT. Protein product: CASSLVVPKLAGELFF. Using reference TRBV7-6 and TRBJ2-2 for the parts outside the CDR3, the full variable domain is GAGVSQSPRYKVTKRGQDVALRCDPISGHVSLYWYRQALGQGPEFLTYFNYEAQQDKSGLPNDRFSAERPEGSISTLTIQRTEQRDSAMYRCASSLVVPKLAGELFFGEGSRLTVL.

This chain uses TRBV20-1 with TRBJ2-7; D is tentatively TRBD1 or TRBD2 (6 bases each). The germline V gene has CDR1 DFQATT and CDR2 SNEGSKA (reference sequence). This CDR3 is 15 amino acids long. Trimming removed 0 bases at V and 4 bases at J, with 16 bases between. Written as DNA, the CDR3 is TGCAGTGCTAGAGATCTCCGGGGGCTTATTTACGAGCAGTACTTC. Protein product: CSARDLRGLIYEQYF.

The rearrangement uses TRBV7-9 and TRBJ1-1; the D gene is possibly TRBD1 (5 bases). CDR3 length: 14 residues. The V and J ends lost 2 bases and 4 bases respectively, with 11 bases between them. Germline assignment: CDR1 SEHNR and CDR2 FQNEAQ (reference sequence). The CDR3 protein is CASSLTNGGTEAFF. The CDR3 DNA reads TGTGCCAGCAGCTTAACCAACGGGGGCACTGAAGCTTTCTTT.

This CDR3 is CASSDPWTAKEKLFF. CDR3 nucleotide sequence: TGTGCCAGCAGTGACCCATGGACAGCAAAGGAAAAACTGTTTTTT. The chain recombines TRBV6-1 with TRBJ1-4; D perhaps matches TRBD1 (6 bases). From germline, CDR1 is MNHNS and CDR2 SASEGT. V lost 3 bases and J lost 8, with 16 bases in between. This CDR3 has 15 residues.

A few counts support this clonotype. The chain is built from TRBV4-2 and TRBJ1-5; tentatively, D is TRBD1 (6 bases). The germline V and J ends were trimmed by 0 bases and 11 bases, with 20 bases remaining between them. Germline values: CDR1 LGHNA, CDR2 YNFKEQ. The CDR3 totals 16 residues. The chain's CDR3 is CASSQEGGGRTEAQHF. CDR3 coding DNA: TGTGCCAGCAGCCAAGAGGGGGGTGGACGGACAGAGGCCCAGCATTTT.

Details on this clonotype: This may come from a read error, since a much larger clone is one base off. The CDR3 nucleotides are TGTGCCAGCAGCCCTAGCGGAGCTTTGATGGAAAAACTGTTTTTT. Residues: CASSPSGALMEKLFF. This chain connects TRBV7-2 to TRBJ1-4; D call uncertain. Germline CDR1 reads SGHTA; CDR2 reads FQGNSA. This CDR3 has 15 amino acids. V was shortened by 5 bases and J by 8 bases, with 18 bases between the two germline ends.